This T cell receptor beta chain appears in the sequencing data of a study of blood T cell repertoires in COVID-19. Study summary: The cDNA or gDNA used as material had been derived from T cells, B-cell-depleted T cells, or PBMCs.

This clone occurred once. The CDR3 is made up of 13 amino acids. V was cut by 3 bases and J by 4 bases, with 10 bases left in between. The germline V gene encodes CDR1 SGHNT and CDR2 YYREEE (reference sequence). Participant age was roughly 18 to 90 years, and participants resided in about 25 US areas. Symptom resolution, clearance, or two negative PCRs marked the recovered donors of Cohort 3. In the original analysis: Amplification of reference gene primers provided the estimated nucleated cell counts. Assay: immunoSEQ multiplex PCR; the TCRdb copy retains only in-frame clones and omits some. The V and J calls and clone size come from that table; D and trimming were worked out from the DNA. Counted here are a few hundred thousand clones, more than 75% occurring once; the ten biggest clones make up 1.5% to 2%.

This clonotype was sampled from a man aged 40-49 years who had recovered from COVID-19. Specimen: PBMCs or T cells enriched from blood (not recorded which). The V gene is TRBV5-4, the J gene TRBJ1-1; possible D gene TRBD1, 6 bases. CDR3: CASSSKQGTEAFF. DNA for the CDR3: TGTGCCAGCAGCTCGAAACAGGGCACTGAAGCTTTCTTT.